Described below is a single T cell receptor beta chain sequence and its context. Its antigen is currently not known. Qualities for individual bases were not recorded, and no much larger clone is one base off. For TCR beta library preparation, approximately 2 micrograms of genomic DNA were extracted from the cryopreserved PBMCs. High-throughput TCR beta sequencing was performed on longitudinal blood samples from CLL patients receiving ibrutinib monotherapy. The patients took part in an open-label, single-center phase 2 trial of ibrutinib monotherapy. The data originate from a study of cytotoxic CD8 clonotypes in ibrutinib-treated CLL (dated by TCRdb to about 2021). Regarding the study in general: In this cohort, over 14 patients were treatment-naive and ten to twelve were relapsed/refractory, while some 18 had unmutated IGHV. Partial responses were observed in about 24 patients and complete responses in 2; after a median follow-up of 68 months, remission was maintained in 14 patients and progression was observed in around twelve. Response samples were taken after a median of 12 months on treatment, ranging from about 6 to 40 months. An average of around 250,000 productive templates and 94,082 productive rearrangements was obtained per sample. Longitudinal samples were obtainable from about 30% of the roughly 90 participants in the trial. Cryopreserved peripheral blood mononuclear cells were collected at three points: before therapy, at response, and at either sustained remission or disease progression.

The goal of deep resolution MiSeq sequencing was a depth between 1 in 1 million and 1 in 200,000 T cells, and coverage averaged 10x per clonotype. The immunoSEQ hsTCRB Kit was used to generate TCR beta libraries. From the authors' description of their analysis: ImmunoSEQ Data Assistant and ImmunoSEQ Analyzer were used for data analysis, and V, D and J genes were assigned according to IMGT definitions. Clonality, which ranges from 0 to 1, was calculated as one minus the normalized Shannon entropy of productive rearrangement frequencies. Public clonotype analysis was restricted to overrepresented clonotypes comprising at least 0.05% of each patient's repertoire. Repertoires from some twelve age-matched healthy donors in immuneACCESS were used as clonality controls. TCRdb provides this immuneACCESS table in a form limited to in-frame rearrangements. Some clones are lacking; in checked studies, under half of them reflect an unresolved V gene, and why the rest are absent is not known. That table is the source of V, J and clone size, and D and trimming were worked out from the DNA. This sample has 35,000 to 45,000 clones in its table, and over 45% of those were observed once. The ten largest clonotypes hold approximately 17% of the sample.

Including the terminal cysteine and phenylalanine, the CDR3 comprises 14 residues. The DNA shown is the 42-base CDR3, in frame from base 1. Between the V and J ends, shortened by 7 bases and 1 base respectively, the junction contains 13 bases. Via the germline V gene, CDR1 is MNHNS and CDR2 SASEGT. Broad study findings and their caveats: Baseline clonality exceeded that of age-matched healthy donors and correlated strongly with circulating CD8+ T-cell counts. Public clonotypes were rare and either shrank or stayed stable during treatment, and the rise in clonality at ibrutinib response reflected expansion of private clonotypes. Sustained-remission and progressing patients did not have matched sampling times, and lymph node repertoires were not examined. Clonality rose at ibrutinib response, remained stable during sustained remission, and dropped back toward baseline at progression.

The receptor chain draws on TRBV6-1 and TRBJ2-5; the D gene is perhaps TRBD1 or TRBD2, each of them matching over 6 bases. The source was PBMCs, collected before ibrutinib treatment. This clonotype was obtained from a human donor with chronic lymphocytic leukemia. Read as DNA, the sequence is TGTGCCAGCAATAACAGGGACTCCCAAGAGACCCAGTACTTC. It specifies CASNNRDSQETQYF.